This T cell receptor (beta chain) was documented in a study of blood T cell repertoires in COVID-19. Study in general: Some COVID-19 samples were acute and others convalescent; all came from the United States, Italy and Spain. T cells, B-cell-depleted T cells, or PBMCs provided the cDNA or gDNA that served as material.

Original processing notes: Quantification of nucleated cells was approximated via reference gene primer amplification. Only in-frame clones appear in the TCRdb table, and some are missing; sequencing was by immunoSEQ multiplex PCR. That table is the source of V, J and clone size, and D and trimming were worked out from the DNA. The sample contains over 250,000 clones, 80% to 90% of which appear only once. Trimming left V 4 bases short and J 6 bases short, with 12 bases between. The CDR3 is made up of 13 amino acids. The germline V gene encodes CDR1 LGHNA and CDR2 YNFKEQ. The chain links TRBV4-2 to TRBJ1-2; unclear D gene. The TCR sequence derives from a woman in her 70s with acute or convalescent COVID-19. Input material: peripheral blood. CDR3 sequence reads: CASSLPRLDGYTF. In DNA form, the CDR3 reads TGTGCCAGCAGCCTGCCGCGGTTGGATGGCTACACCTTC.